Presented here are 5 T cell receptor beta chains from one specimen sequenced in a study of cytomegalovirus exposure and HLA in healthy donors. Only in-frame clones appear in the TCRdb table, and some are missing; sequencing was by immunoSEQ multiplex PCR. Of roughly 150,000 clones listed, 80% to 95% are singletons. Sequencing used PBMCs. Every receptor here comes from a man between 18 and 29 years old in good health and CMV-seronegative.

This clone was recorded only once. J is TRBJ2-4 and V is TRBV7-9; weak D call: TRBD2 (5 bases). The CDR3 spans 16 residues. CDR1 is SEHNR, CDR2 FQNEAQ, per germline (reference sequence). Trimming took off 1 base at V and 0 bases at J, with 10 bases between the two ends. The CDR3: CASSLEASLAKNIQYF. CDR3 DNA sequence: TGTGCCAGCAGCTTAGAGGCTAGCCTAGCCAAAAACATTCAGTACTTC.

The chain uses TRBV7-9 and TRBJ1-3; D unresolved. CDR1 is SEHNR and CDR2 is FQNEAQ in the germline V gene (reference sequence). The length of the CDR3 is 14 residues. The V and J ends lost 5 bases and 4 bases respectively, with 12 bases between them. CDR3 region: CASSRESSGNTIYF. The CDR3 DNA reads TGTGCCAGCAGCCGAGAATCTAGCGGAAACACCATATATTTT.

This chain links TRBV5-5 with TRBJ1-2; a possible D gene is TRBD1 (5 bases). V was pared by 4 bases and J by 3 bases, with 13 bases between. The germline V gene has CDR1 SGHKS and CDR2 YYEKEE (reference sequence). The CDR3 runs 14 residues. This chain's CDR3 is CASSPTTGDYGYTF. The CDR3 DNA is TGTGCCAGCAGCCCAACAACAGGAGACTATGGCTACACCTTC.

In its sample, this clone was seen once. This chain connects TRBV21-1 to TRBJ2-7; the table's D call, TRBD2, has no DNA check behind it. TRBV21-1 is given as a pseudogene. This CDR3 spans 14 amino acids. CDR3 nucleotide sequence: TGTGCCAGCAGCAACTTAATCGGGAGTCGCGAGCAGTACGTC. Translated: CASSNLIGSREQYV.

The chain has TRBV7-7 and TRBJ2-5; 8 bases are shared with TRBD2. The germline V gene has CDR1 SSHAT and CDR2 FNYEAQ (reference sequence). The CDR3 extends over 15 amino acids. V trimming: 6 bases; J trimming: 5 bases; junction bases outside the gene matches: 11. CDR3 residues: CASSLSGSGGETQYF. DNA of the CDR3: TGTGCCAGCAGTCTCAGCGGGAGCGGTGGGGAGACCCAGTACTTC. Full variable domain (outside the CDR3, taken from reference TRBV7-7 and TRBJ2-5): GAGVSQSPRYKVTKRGQDVTLRCDPISSHATLYWYQQALGQGPEFLTYFNYEAQPDKSGLPSDRFSAERPEGSISTLTIQRTEQRDSAMYRCASSLSGSGGETQYFGPGTRLLVL.